These T cell receptor beta chains were read from a single sample in a study of cytomegalovirus exposure and HLA in healthy donors. Sequenced by immunoSEQ multiplex PCR; TCRdb stores in-frame clones only, minus some. This table holds about 160,000 clones, about 82% found once. The source material was PBMCs. Receptors originate from a woman younger than 35 in good health and CMV-seronegative. Each CDR3 is given with its conserved first and last residue. The order of the fields is clone size, J gene, V gene, D gene, CDR3 protein, CDR3 DNA. The D gene is left open where the match is weak. A row's size may be missing; if present it is once, few, many or a size class.

>few|TRBJ2-7|TRBV2|-
CASSGGWGKIYEQYF
TGTGCCAGCAGCGGGGGATGGGGGAAGATTTACGAGCAGTACTTC
>-|TRBJ1-2|TRBV19|TRBD1
CASRTGAGYGYTF
TGTGCCAGTAGGACAGGGGCCGGCTATGGCTACACCTTC
>few|TRBJ2-1|TRBV7-9|-
CASSAQQGLNEQFF
TGTGCCAGCAGCGCACAGCAGGGATTGAATGAGCAGTTCTTC
>-|TRBJ2-7|TRBV7-8|TRBD1
CASSLGTGNKQYF
TGTGCCAGCAGCTTAGGGACAGGGAATAAGCAGTACTTC
>-|TRBJ1-1|TRBV2|TRBD1
CASSYGGTGNTEAFF
TGTGCCAGCAGTTACGGGGGGACAGGGAACACTGAAGCTTTCTTT
>-|TRBJ2-5|TRBV5-6|-
CASSALSKEETQYF
TGTGCCAGCAGCGCGCTCTCTAAAGAAGAGACCCAGTACTTC
>-|TRBJ2-1|TRBV10-3|TRBD2
CAISDPTSGSLYNEQFF
TGTGCCATCAGTGACCCTACTAGCGGGAGTCTCTACAATGAGCAGTTCTTC
>-|TRBJ2-7|TRBV27|TRBD1
CASSPRTGQSYEQYF
TGTGCCAGCAGTCCTCGGACAGGCCAATCCTACGAGCAGTACTTC
>-|TRBJ2-5|TRBV15|TRBD2
CATSRLDGREVETQYF
TGTGCCACCAGCAGATTGGATGGGCGGGAGGTCGAGACCCAGTACTTC
>-|TRBJ1-1|TRBV13|TRBD1
CASSQTGGITEAFF
TGTGCCAGCAGCCAAACAGGGGGAATCACTGAAGCTTTCTTT
>once|TRBJ2-1|TRBV6-1|-
CASNSVTRELNEQFF
TGTGCCAGCAACTCAGTGACTAGGGAACTCAATGAGCAGTTCTTC
>-|TRBJ1-3|TRBV6-6|-
CASSPRDTIYF
TGTGCCAGCAGCCCGCGGGACACCATATATTTT